A single sample gave rise to the 32 T cell receptor beta chains below, sequenced in a study of OX40 agonist ivuxolimab in advanced cancers. The table came from immunoSEQ multiplex PCR; TCRdb's copy has only in-frame clones and leaves some out. The sample has roughly 30,000 clones, about 90% seen once; the top ten hold just under 9.5%. The sequencing used CD4+ or CD8+ T cells sorted from blood, collected in a trial of the OX40 agonist ivuxolimab. The receptor set was obtained from an adult with an advanced solid tumor such as melanoma, head and neck, liver or kidney cancer.

The chain combines TRBV10-2 with TRBJ2-7, with TRBD1 identical over 9 bases. Per the germline V gene, CDR1 is WSHSY and CDR2 is SAAADI. CDR3 length: 16 amino acids. The V gene end was trimmed by 0 bases and the J gene end by 5 bases; junction bases not matched to a gene: 8. Written as DNA, the CDR3 is TGCGCCAGCAGTGAGTCTACAGGGGGCGAGATTGACGAGCAGTACTTC. It translates to CASSESTGGEIDEQYF.

V gene TRBV11-2 combines with J gene TRBJ1-4; weak D call: TRBD1 (6 bases). The V end lost 0 bases, the J end lost 6 bases, and 8 bases lay between the germline ends. The CDR3 extends over 14 amino acids. Germline CDR1 is SGHAT and CDR2 is FQNNGV. CDR3 amino acids: CASSLDRGYEKLFF. The CDR3 nucleotides are TGTGCCAGCAGCTTAGATAGGGGGTATGAAAAACTGTTTTTT.

A few counts support this clone. The chain is built from TRBV2 and TRBJ2-2; 9 nucleotides match TRBD2. Per germline, CDR1 SNHLY and CDR2 FYNNEI. This CDR3 contains 20 residues. V gave up 1 base and J gave up 0 bases; unmatched junction bases: 12. The CDR3 DNA sequence: TGTGCCAGCAGTGAAGTGGGTTTAGCGGGGGATTACGCGAACACCGGGGAGCTGTTTTTT. As protein: CASSEVGLAGDYANTGELFF.

This chain uses TRBV29-1 with TRBJ2-5; weak D call: TRBD1 (5 bases). The CDR3 length is 11 residues. V lost 4 bases to trimming and J lost 5 bases, with 8 bases between them. Germline loops: CDR1 SQVTM, CDR2 ANQGSEA. The CDR3, as DNA: TGCAGCGTTGGGGGCGACGAGACCCAGTACTTC. It specifies CSVGGDETQYF.

The gene calls are TRBV5-1 and TRBJ2-3; TRBD2 matches 7 bases. V lost 2 bases, J lost 4 bases, and 7 bases stayed unmatched. Germline V gene data show CDR1 as SGHRS and CDR2 as YFSETQ. CDR3 size: 15 residues. The CDR3 is CASSLGGGSADTQYF. The CDR3 nucleotides are TGCGCCAGCAGCTTAGGTGGCGGGAGCGCAGATACGCAGTATTTT.

This clone has only one observation. The V call is TRBV4-1, the J call TRBJ1-2; D not certain. The CDR3 consists of 14 residues. Germline V gene sequence: CDR1 MGHRA, CDR2 YSYEKL. With 1 base removed from V and 0 bases from J, the gap between germline ends came to 6 bases. CDR3 amino acids: CASSQGGTNYGYTF. In DNA form, the CDR3 reads TGCGCCAGCAGCCAAGGAGGAACTAACTATGGCTACACCTTC.

The chain is built from TRBV5-1 and TRBJ2-1, with 7 bases lining up with TRBD2. This CDR3 comprises 15 residues. V was clipped by 0 bases and J by 2 bases; unmatched bases: 2. CDR1 SGHRS and CDR2 YFSETQ come from the germline V gene. Written as DNA, the CDR3 is TGCGCCAGCAGCTTGGGCGGGGGTCCCTACAATGAGCAGTTCTTC. Translating it yields CASSLGGGPYNEQFF.

The chain uses TRBV6-5 and TRBJ2-7; no reliable D call. The CDR3 runs 13 residues. V shed 5 bases and J shed 6 bases, with 14 bases lying between them. Germline loops: CDR1 MNHEY, CDR2 SVGAGI. The CDR3 region has the DNA TGTGCCAGCAGTGATCGAGGTTCAGGCGAGCAGTACTTC. This encodes CASSDRGSGEQYF.

The gene calls are TRBV7-8 and TRBJ2-7, with D possibly being TRBD1 or TRBD2 (6 bases each). Trimming shortened V by 7 bases and J by 4 bases, and 17 bases separated the two germline ends. CDR3 size: 14 residues. Germline V CDR1 and CDR2: SGHVS, FQNEAQ. The CDR3 coding sequence is TGTGCCAGCACCCGAAAGGGGGAGGCGTACGAGCAGTACTTC. It yields the protein CASTRKGEAYEQYF. Drawing the rest from reference TRBV7-8 and TRBJ2-7, the complete variable domain is GAGVSQSPRYKVAKRGQDVALRCDPISGHVSLFWYQQALGQGPEFLTYFQNEAQLDKSGLPSDRFFAERPEGSVSTLKIQRTQQEDSAVYLCASTRKGEAYEQYFGPGTRLTVT.

The genes are TRBV7-1 and TRBJ2-7; maybe TRBD1 (5 bases). TRBV7-1 carries the ORF label, with uncertain function. V lost 7 bases and J 2 bases, leaving 12 bases between the germline ends. The CDR3 has 13 residues. CDR3 nucleotide sequence: TGTGCCAGCACCCCGACAGACCCCTACGAGCAGTACTTC. This gives the protein CASTPTDPYEQYF.

The CDR3 nucleotides read TGCGCCAGCAGCCGCCAGTTAGGGGGCGATGAGCAGTTCTTC. Its translation is CASSRQLGGDEQFF. This rearrangement joins TRBV4-1 to TRBJ2-1; 7 bases fit TRBD1. V dropped 4 bases and J dropped 8; count of bases not matched to a gene: 8. Germline V gene data show CDR1 as MGHRA and CDR2 as YSYEKL. The CDR3 is 14 amino acids.

As concerns this clone: The same CDR3 is also encoded by other DNA sequences in this sample. The chain combines TRBV27 with TRBJ1-2; the match to TRBD1 covers 9 bases. The CDR3 covers 14 residues. V lost 0 bases and J lost 5; bases outside the gene matches: 1. Germline V gene sequence: CDR1 MNHEY, CDR2 SMNVEV (reference sequence). CDR3 amino acids: CASSLSGTGYGYTF. As DNA, the CDR3 is TGTGCCAGCAGTTTATCGGGGACAGGGTATGGCTACACCTTC.

This chain connects TRBV21-1 to TRBJ1-1; TRBD1, as called in the table, went unchecked against the DNA. TRBV21-1 is deemed a pseudogene. The CDR3 is 14 amino acids. DNA of the CDR3: TGTGCCAGCAGCTGGGACAGGTTAAACACTGAAGCTTTCTTT. Protein product: CASSWDRLNTEAFF.

This chain uses TRBV7-9 with TRBJ2-1, with 13 bases matching TRBD2. With V trimmed by 2 bases and J by 5 bases, 6 bases remained unmatched. The CDR3 length is 17 residues. The germline gives CDR1 SEHNR, CDR2 FQNEAQ (reference sequence). The CDR3 reads CASSLPSGTSGDNEQFF. The CDR3, as DNA: TGTGCCAGCAGCTTACCATCCGGGACTAGCGGGGACAATGAGCAGTTCTTC.

The CDR3 loop is CASSLGLAANTEAFF. In nucleotides, the CDR3 is TGTGCCAGCAGCTTAGGCCTAGCTGCGAACACTGAAGCTTTCTTT. The rearrangement uses TRBV13 and TRBJ1-1, with D unclear. V was trimmed by 0 bases and J by 1 base, leaving 9 bases between them. Germline lookup yields CDR1 PRHDT and CDR2 FYEKMQ (reference sequence). This CDR3 has 15 amino acids. Drawing the rest from reference TRBV13 and TRBJ1-1, the complete variable domain is AAGVIQSPRHLIKEKRETATLKCYPIPRHDTVYWYQQGPGQDPQFLISFYEKMQSDKGSIPDRFSAQQFSDYHSELNMSSLELGDSALYFCASSLGLAANTEAFFGQGTRLTVV.

The rearrangement uses TRBV19 and TRBJ2-1; D is uncertain. V dropped 1 base and J dropped 2 bases, with 24 bases sitting between them. Germline CDR1 and CDR2: LNHDA and SQIVND (reference sequence). The CDR3 sequence is 20 residues long. In DNA, the CDR3 is TGTGCCAGTAGTATAGTTTATGGGATAGGCCTAGTACCAGCCTACAATGAGCAGTTCTTC. This translates into CASSIVYGIGLVPAYNEQFF.

The chain carries TRBV9 and TRBJ1-2; 7 positions agree with TRBD1. CDR1 is SGDLS, CDR2 YYNGEE, per germline. Losses at the gene ends were 3 bases for V and 4 bases for J; bases not matched to a gene: 3. The length of the CDR3 is 13 residues. CDR3 bases: TGTGCCAGCAGCGACTACAGGGGCTATGGCTACACCTTC. Translated, it gives CASSDYRGYGYTF.

This chain connects TRBV19 to TRBJ2-7; 7 bases are shared with TRBD1. This CDR3 is built from 14 residues. Germline lookup yields CDR1 LNHDA and CDR2 SQIVND (reference sequence). V gave up 6 bases and J gave up 3 bases; unmatched junction bases: 8. The CDR3 nucleotides are TGTGCCAGTAGAGACAGGGTAGGGCTCTACGAGCAGTACTTC. Amino acid sequence: CASRDRVGLYEQYF.

V gene TRBV5-6 combines with J gene TRBJ2-1; perhaps TRBD2 as D (6 bases). In germline, CDR1 is SGHDT, CDR2 YYEEEE. CDR3 size: 13 residues. The V and J ends lost 6 bases and 4 bases respectively, with 11 bases between them. DNA for the CDR3: TGTGCCAGCAAGTCGGGAGAGTACAATGAGCAGTTCTTC. Translating gives CASKSGEYNEQFF.

This chain links TRBV30 with TRBJ2-3; 8 positions match TRBD2. V dropped 3 bases and J dropped 2; count of bases not matched to a gene: 7. This CDR3 has 15 amino acids. The germline V gene has CDR1 GTSNPN and CDR2 SVGIG (reference sequence). CDR3 nucleotide sequence: TGTGCCTGGAGGAGGGGCGGGGGGTTCACAGATACGCAGTATTTT. Protein product: CAWRRGGGFTDTQYF.

The V and J genes are TRBV6-5 and TRBJ2-7; 12 positions match TRBD2. V gave up 2 bases and J gave up 1 base; unmatched junction bases: 0. Germline V lookup: CDR1 MNHEY, CDR2 SVGAGI. The CDR3 extends over 15 amino acids. The CDR3 sequence is CASSYGTSGSYEQYF. CDR3 coding DNA: TGTGCCAGCAGTTACGGGACTAGCGGGTCCTACGAGCAGTACTTC.

The genes are TRBV7-7 and TRBJ2-7; D unclear. V gave up 10 bases and J gave up 0 bases, with 10 bases separating them. Germline CDR1 SSHAT, CDR2 FNYEAQ (reference sequence). The CDR3 is 12 residues long. The CDR3 coding sequence is TGTGCCACACGCCGCCCCTCCTACGAGCAGTACTTC. Translated, it gives CATRRPSYEQYF.

The chain has TRBV27 and TRBJ1-6; D gene unclear. The CDR3 extends over 13 amino acids. Germline CDR1 reads MNHEY; CDR2 reads SMNVEV (reference sequence). Trimming removed 3 bases from V and 7 bases from J, with 7 bases in between. The DNA of the CDR3 is TGTGCCAGCAGTTTCAACGTAAATTCACCCCTCCACTTT. Translation gives CASSFNVNSPLHF.

CDR3 residues: CASSFGLQGTTDTQYF. CDR3 DNA: TGTGCCAGCAGCTTTGGGTTACAGGGAACTACAGATACGCAGTATTTT. The V call is TRBV7-9, the J call TRBJ2-3, with a possible D match to TRBD1 (6 bases). Deletions cut 3 bases from V and 3 bases from J, with 16 bases between. Germline CDR1 and CDR2: SEHNR and FQNEAQ (reference sequence). The CDR3 covers 16 residues.

V is TRBV5-1 and J is TRBJ2-7, with 8 bases aligning to TRBD1. J was trimmed by 2 bases and V by 0 bases; bases with no gene match: 4. Germline CDR1 and CDR2: SGHRS and YFSETQ. This CDR3 region has 15 residues. CDR3 sequence: CASSLGQGTPYEQYF. As DNA, the CDR3 is TGCGCCAGCAGCTTGGGACAGGGGACCCCCTACGAGCAGTACTTC.

The J gene is TRBJ2-3, the V gene TRBV5-1; 10 nucleotides match TRBD2. The length of the CDR3 is 15 residues. Germline CDR1 SGHRS, CDR2 YFSETQ. V lost 3 bases, J lost 3 bases, and 4 bases stayed unmatched. CDR3 residues: CASSSGTSDTDTQYF. Written as DNA, the CDR3 is TGCGCCAGCAGCTCCGGGACTAGCGATACAGATACGCAGTATTTT.

This clone was seen only a few times. This chain uses TRBV7-9 with TRBJ1-6; perhaps TRBD1 as D (6 bases). This CDR3 has 13 amino acids. Trimming removed 8 bases at V and 8 bases at J, with 13 bases between. Germline values: CDR1 SEHNR, CDR2 FQNEAQ (reference sequence). The CDR3 DNA is TGTGCCAGCGCAAACGGGGGGCATTCACCCCTCCACTTT. Protein product: CASANGGHSPLHF.

The gene calls are TRBV27 and TRBJ2-7; 11 bases fit TRBD2. With V trimmed by 3 bases and J by 4 bases, 5 bases remained unmatched. CDR3 length equals 15 residues. CDR1 is MNHEY, CDR2 SMNVEV, per germline (reference sequence). Here the CDR3 reads CASSFSLAGGYEQYF. Here the CDR3 DNA reads TGTGCCAGCAGTTTTAGCCTAGCGGGAGGATACGAGCAGTACTTC.

This sequence joins TRBV29-1 and TRBJ2-5; maybe TRBD1 (5 bases). The assigned J gene may be wrong: the sequence end matches TRBJ2-7 better. This CDR3 comprises 13 residues. CDR1 SQVTM and CDR2 ANQGSEA come from the germline V gene. DNA for the CDR3: TGCAGCGTTGAATTCGCAGGGCCCTACGAGCAGTACTTC. Translated: CSVEFAGPYEQYF.

The chain recombines TRBV6-6 with TRBJ2-7; TRBD2 aligns across 7 bases. The CDR3 extends over 13 amino acids. J lost 7 bases, V lost 5 bases, and 8 bases had no gene match. The V gene's germline CDR1 is MNHNY and CDR2 SVGAGI (reference sequence). CDR3 nucleotides: TGTGCCAGCAGTCCCAAACTAGCGAGGGAGCAGTACTTC. Translating it yields CASSPKLAREQYF.

A few counts support this clone. The V call is TRBV7-9, the J call TRBJ2-2; a possible D gene is TRBD2 (6 bases). The V gene's germline CDR1 is SEHNR and CDR2 FQNEAQ (reference sequence). The CDR3 is 16 amino acids. V shed 2 bases and J shed 3 bases, with 13 bases lying between them. The CDR3 DNA reads TGTGCCAGCAGCTTAACGGACGGGGGTGACACCGGGGAGCTGTTTTTT. It specifies CASSLTDGGDTGELFF. Together with reference TRBV7-9 and TRBJ2-2, the CDR3 gives the full variable domain: DTGVSQNPRHKITKRGQNVTFRCDPISEHNRLYWYRQTLGQGPEFLTYFQNEAQLEKSRLLSDRFSAERPKGSFSTLEIQRTEQGDSAMYLCASSLTDGGDTGELFFGEGSRLTVL.

The chain joins TRBV6-6 to TRBJ1-5; 10 bases fit TRBD1. The CDR3 length is 14 residues. Per the germline V gene, CDR1 is MNHNY and CDR2 is SVGAGI (reference sequence). The V gene end was trimmed by 6 bases and the J gene end by 7 bases; junction bases not matched to a gene: 6. The CDR3 DNA reads TGTGCCAGCAGATCCGGGACAGGGGCCCAGCCCCAGCATTTT. It yields the protein CASRSGTGAQPQHF.